This TCR beta chain was observed in a study of control samples from healthy donors and cancer patients. Sequenced by immunoSEQ multiplex PCR; TCRdb stores in-frame clones only, minus some. Counted here are roughly 180,000 clones, 91% occurring once; the ten biggest clones make up roughly 2%. The CDR3 sequence is 12 residues long. V was pared by 1 base and J by 4 bases, with 4 bases between. The germline CDR1 and CDR2 sequences are LGHDT and YNNKEL (reference sequence). The chain combines TRBV3-1 (or the pseudogene TRBV3-2) with TRBJ1-1; no definite D call. The clonotype comes from a woman aged 40-49 years in good health. The specimen was blood. In nucleotides, the CDR3 is TGTGCCAGCAGCCAAGTGTCCACTGAAGCTTTCTTT. The encoded protein is CASSQVSTEAFF.